A single sample is the source of the 26 T cell receptor beta chains below, sequenced in a study of technical replicates of blood from several donors. Profiling relied on immunoSEQ multiplex PCR, and the TCRdb table lists in-frame clones only, not all of them. The sample has about 100,000 clones; around 95% are singletons. What was sequenced was T cells isolated from PBMCs. These receptors were taken from a human donor in good health.

The chain combines TRBV28 with TRBJ2-5; 8 positions match TRBD2. This CDR3 region has 13 residues. J was trimmed by 3 bases and V by 5 bases; bases with no gene match: 2. Germline V gives CDR1 MDHEN, CDR2 SYDVKM. The CDR3 sequence: CASSPLAEETQYF. DNA for the CDR3: TGTGCCAGCAGTCCACTAGCGGAAGAGACCCAGTACTTC. Full variable domain (outside the CDR3, taken from reference TRBV28 and TRBJ2-5): DVKVTQSSRYLVKRTGEKVFLECVQDMDHENMFWYRQDPGLGLRLIYFSYDVKMKEKGDIPEGYSVSREKKERFSLILESASTNQTSMYLCASSPLAEETQYFGPGTRLLVL.

This chain connects TRBV19 to TRBJ2-5, with TRBD2 as a possible D gene (5 bases). This CDR3 has 15 amino acids. The ends were cut back, 5 bases at V and 4 bases at J, with 17 bases in the middle. CDR1 and CDR2 (germline): LNHDA, SQIVND (reference sequence). The CDR3 reads CASSPRGSVGETQYF. Written as DNA, the CDR3 is TGTGCCAGTAGTCCCCGGGGTAGCGTGGGAGAGACCCAGTACTTC.

The chain combines TRBV19 with TRBJ2-5; a weak D match, TRBD1 (5 bases). V lost 5 bases and J lost 0, with 16 bases in between. CDR3 length equals 16 residues. Germline loops: CDR1 LNHDA, CDR2 SQIVND (reference sequence). CDR3 sequence reads: CASSGADLPYQETQYF. The CDR3 DNA follows: TGTGCCAGTAGTGGGGCGGACCTACCGTACCAAGAGACCCAGTACTTC.

The genes are TRBV7-6 and TRBJ2-1; 10 bases map to TRBD2. Germline V gives CDR1 SGHVS, CDR2 FNYEAQ. The CDR3 consists of 17 residues. Trimming removed 3 bases from V and 6 bases from J; junction bases left unmatched: 11. The CDR3 here is CASSFHPSGRGFNEQFF. The DNA for the CDR3 is TGTGCCAGCAGCTTCCACCCTAGCGGGAGAGGATTCAATGAGCAGTTCTTC. The full variable domain, its missing parts supplied by reference TRBV7-6 and TRBJ2-1, is GAGVSQSPRYKVTKRGQDVALRCDPISGHVSLYWYRQALGQGPEFLTYFNYEAQQDKSGLPNDRFSAERPEGSISTLTIQRTEQRDSAMYRCASSFHPSGRGFNEQFFGPGTRLTVL.

This chain uses TRBV6-1 with TRBJ1-5; D unresolved. Trimming stripped 8 bases from V and 7 bases from J, with 21 bases between. This CDR3 is built from 15 residues. Germline CDR1 and CDR2: MNHNS and SASEGT. The CDR3 DNA sequence: TGTGCCAGCTGTATCCAGAGTCGCGGTGGGCAGCCCCAGCATTTT. This encodes CASCIQSRGGQPQHF.

The chain is built from TRBV7-9 and TRBJ2-5; TRBD2 matches 8 bases. CDR1 and CDR2 (germline): SEHNR, FQNEAQ (reference sequence). V lost 5 bases and J lost 5; bases outside the gene matches: 10. This CDR3 is 15 amino acids long. The CDR3 reads CASSPPSGSGETQYF. As DNA, the CDR3 is TGTGCCAGCAGCCCCCCCAGCGGGAGTGGTGAGACCCAGTACTTC.

The chain combines TRBV14 with TRBJ1-2; 8 nucleotides line up with TRBD1. CDR1 and CDR2 (germline): SGHDN, FVKESK. The CDR3 runs 18 residues. Losses at the gene ends were 1 base for V and 0 bases for J; bases not matched to a gene: 10. CDR3 sequence reads: CASSQGVGRGPSNYGYTF. The CDR3, as DNA: TGTGCCAGCAGCCAAGGGGTTGGCAGGGGGCCATCTAACTATGGCTACACCTTC.

The chain joins TRBV6-4 to TRBJ2-7, with 7 positions matching TRBD2. The CDR3 covers 16 residues. The ends lost 2 bases at V and 4 bases at J; junction bases unmatched: 11. CDR1 is MRHNA and CDR2 is SNTAGT in the germline V gene. The CDR3 DNA is TGTGCCAGCAGTGACGGAGGGGAGGGTGCGGAATACGAGCAGTACTTC. Its protein is CASSDGGEGAEYEQYF.

The chain is built from TRBV19 and TRBJ1-1; 7 bases align to TRBD1. The length of the CDR3 is 13 residues. In germline, CDR1 is LNHDA, CDR2 SQIVND (reference sequence). J lost 5 bases, V lost 7 bases, and 7 bases had no gene match. The CDR3 reads CASKDRSWTEAFF. In DNA form, the CDR3 reads TGTGCCAGTAAGGACAGGTCGTGGACTGAAGCTTTCTTT.

The chain combines TRBV18 with TRBJ1-1, with D tentatively TRBD1 (6 bases). Germline CDR1 and CDR2: KGHSH and LQKENI. Trimming left V 6 bases short and J 1 base short, with 6 bases between. This CDR3 contains 12 residues. CDR3 coding DNA: TGTGCCAGCTCGGACAGGAACACTGAAGCTTTCTTT. It codes for CASSDRNTEAFF.

As to this clone: Sequence at one end of the junction differs from germline and may be a read error. This sequence joins TRBV5-1 and TRBJ1-2, with 9 bases that match TRBD1. The germline V gene has CDR1 SGHRS and CDR2 YFSETQ. The CDR3 length is 15 residues. The CDR3 region has the DNA TGCGCCACTCAACGGGAACAGGGGGCTAACTATGGCCACACCTTC. It specifies CATQREQGANYGHTF.

The chain links TRBV11-3 to TRBJ2-1; D not resolved. CDR3 size: 11 residues. V was pared by 8 bases and J by 7 bases, with 9 bases between. Germline CDR1 and CDR2: SGHNT and YENEEA. The CDR3: CASQQINEQFF. The DNA of the CDR3 is TGTGCCAGCCAACAGATTAATGAGCAGTTCTTC.

This chain joins TRBV7-9 and TRBJ2-2; D not resolved. This CDR3 is 15 amino acids long. Germline values: CDR1 SEHNR, CDR2 FQNEAQ (reference sequence). Trimming shortened V by 1 base and J by 4 bases, and 10 bases separated the two germline ends. The CDR3 nucleotides are TGTGCCAGCAGCTTAGTGGCGACTCCCACCGGGGAGCTGTTTTTT. Its protein is CASSLVATPTGELFF.

The chain employs TRBV25-1 and TRBJ2-7; D is unresolved. Germline values: CDR1 MGHDK, CDR2 SYGVNS. V was cut by 6 bases and J by 0 bases, with 12 bases left in between. The CDR3 runs to 14 residues. The CDR3 DNA follows: TGTGCCAGCAGCGAGCGCCGGAGCTCCTACGAGCAGTACTTC. Its translation: CASSERRSSYEQYF.

This chain connects TRBV19 to TRBJ2-7, with a tentative D call TRBD2 (5 bases). CDR1 and CDR2 (germline): LNHDA, SQIVND (reference sequence). This CDR3 contains 14 residues. The V gene lost 8 bases and the J gene lost 6 bases, with 20 bases spanning the gap. The CDR3 reads CASGSRNSLGEQYF. CDR3 nucleotide sequence: TGTGCCAGTGGGAGTCGGAACAGCCTCGGCGAGCAGTACTTC. Variable domain in full (rest from reference TRBV19 and TRBJ2-7): DGGITQSPKYLFRKEGQNVTLSCEQNLNHDAMYWYRQDPGQGLRLIYYSQIVNDFQKGDIAEGYSVSREKKESFPLTVTSAQKNPTAFYLCASGSRNSLGEQYFGPGTRLTVT.

The chain uses TRBV21-1 and TRBJ1-1; whether TRBD1, the table's D call, matches the DNA was not checked. TRBV21-1 is reported as a pseudogene. This CDR3 is built from 15 residues. This CDR3 is CASSSQGAQNTEAFF. CDR3 sequence (DNA): TGTGCCAGCAGCTCTCAGGGGGCTCAGAACACTGAAGCTTTCTTT.

The CDR3 reads CASSLGSAGELFF. Written as DNA, the CDR3 is TGTGCCAGCAGTTTAGGTAGTGCCGGGGAGCTGTTTTTT. The chain uses TRBV28 and TRBJ2-2; no clear D gene. From germline, CDR1 is MDHEN and CDR2 SYDVKM. CDR3 size: 13 residues. The V and J ends lost 2 bases and 6 bases respectively, with 7 bases between them.

J is TRBJ2-5 and V is TRBV7-9; a possible D gene is TRBD1 (6 bases). V was cut by 2 bases and J by 4 bases, with 14 bases left in between. The CDR3 has 15 residues. The V gene's germline CDR1 is SEHNR and CDR2 FQNEAQ (reference sequence). The CDR3 DNA is TGTGCCAGCAGCTTAAGTCAGGGGTTGATAGAGACCCAGTACTTC. Protein product: CASSLSQGLIETQYF. Based on the CDR3 plus reference TRBV7-9 and TRBJ2-5, the full variable domain is DTGVSQNPRHKITKRGQNVTFRCDPISEHNRLYWYRQTLGQGPEFLTYFQNEAQLEKSRLLSDRFSAERPKGSFSTLEIQRTEQGDSAMYLCASSLSQGLIETQYFGPGTRLLVL.

This clone was counted once. This chain joins TRBV11-2 and TRBJ2-3; 12 positions agree with TRBD1. V trimming: 0 bases; J trimming: 4 bases; junction bases outside the gene matches: 5. CDR3 length equals 17 residues. Germline V gives CDR1 SGHAT, CDR2 FQNNGV. The CDR3 DNA sequence: TGTGCCAGCAGCTTAGATAGTAGGGACAGGGGGCCAGATACGCAGTATTTT. This codes for CASSLDSRDRGPDTQYF.

This sequence joins TRBV7-2 and TRBJ2-2, with D uncertain. CDR3 size: 14 residues. Per the germline V gene, CDR1 is SGHTA and CDR2 is FQGNSA. V lost 5 bases, J lost 3 bases, and 10 bases lay in between. For the CDR3, the DNA is TGTGCCAGCAGCCCCGCGGAATACACCGGGGAGCTGTTTTTT. The encoded protein is CASSPAEYTGELFF.

This chain connects TRBV9 to TRBJ2-7; 7 positions match TRBD2. Unmatched junction bases numbered 5, after V lost 3 bases and J lost 5 bases. This CDR3 has 13 amino acids. Germline V gene data show CDR1 as SGDLS and CDR2 as YYNGEE. In DNA, the CDR3 is TGTGCCAGCAGCGACCGGGGGGTGGACGAGCAGTACTTC. It specifies CASSDRGVDEQYF.

J is TRBJ1-2 and V is TRBV16; D is unclear. Germline loops: CDR1 KGHSY, CDR2 FQNENV. The V end was cut by 4 bases, the J end by 3 bases, with 12 bases between. This CDR3 spans 14 amino acids. CDR3 sequence reads: CASSLEMGYYGYTF. CDR3 coding DNA: TGTGCCAGCAGCCTTGAGATGGGCTACTATGGCTACACCTTC.

The V and J genes are TRBV13 and TRBJ2-7; no reliable D call. V lost 2 bases to trimming and J lost 0 bases, with 8 bases between them. The CDR3 covers 14 residues. The germline gives CDR1 PRHDT, CDR2 FYEKMQ (reference sequence). The CDR3, as DNA: TGTGCCAGCAGCTTAACGGTAAGCTCCTACGAGCAGTACTTC. Its translation is CASSLTVSSYEQYF.

This chain uses TRBV2 with TRBJ1-5; D perhaps matches TRBD1 (5 bases). Germline V gene lookup returns CDR1 SNHLY and CDR2 FYNNEI. Trimming pared 6 bases from V and 5 bases from J, leaving 14 bases between. This CDR3 has 14 amino acids. Written as DNA, the CDR3 is TGTGCCAGCAGAGTAGGGGATGGCGATCAGCCCCAGCATTTT. This translates into CASRVGDGDQPQHF.

This sequence joins TRBV18 and TRBJ1-2; D is unresolved. V was trimmed by 2 bases and J by 3 bases, leaving 7 bases between them. Germline lookup yields CDR1 KGHSH and CDR2 LQKENI. The CDR3 runs to 13 residues. The CDR3 region is CASSPGGDYGYTF. The CDR3 DNA reads TGTGCCAGCTCACCAGGCGGCGACTATGGCTACACCTTC.

The chain recombines TRBV5-8 with TRBJ2-1, with 11 nucleotides matching TRBD1. The germline CDR1 and CDR2 sequences are SGHTS and YDEGEE. Trimming cost V 1 base and J 9 bases; bases outside gene matches: 9. This CDR3 has 16 residues. DNA for the CDR3: TGTGCCAGCAGCTTGCCCGGGACAGGGGGGAAAAGTGAGCAGTTCTTC. It codes for CASSLPGTGGKSEQFF.